These 5 T cell receptor beta chains originate from one sample sequenced in a study of spatial heterogeneity in lung cancer. Study-wide findings and caveats: In tumors, expanded intratumoral alpha and beta TCR counts tracked mutation counts.

TCRdb processed the 5' RACE reads anew with MiXCR; each CDR3 protein has one entry. The repertoire consists of approximately 8,000 distinct CDR3 sequences, with about 10% occurring once and the leading ten covering roughly 12%. Described time point: sample taken at primary tumor resection. Their recognized antigens are unknown. The sample in question was lung tumor tissue, obtained at surgery. The receptor set was obtained from a male donor with early-stage non-small cell lung cancer.

This clonotype rates as medium-sized (0.01 to 0.1%). The J gene is TRBJ2-1, the V gene TRBV7-3; maybe TRBD2 (6 bases). This CDR3 spans 15 amino acids. Germline V lookup: CDR1 SGHTA, CDR2 FQGTGA. V lost 4 bases and J 4 bases, leaving 14 bases between the germline ends. CDR3 loop: CASSWVAAIYNEQFF. In DNA, the CDR3 is TGTGCCAGCAGCTGGGTAGCGGCAATATACAATGAGCAGTTCTTC.

Judged by abundance, this clonotype is medium-sized. The chain combines TRBV5-1 with TRBJ1-2; 7 nucleotides agree with TRBD1. Germline CDR1 SGHRS, CDR2 YFSETQ. After removal of 3 bases from V and 2 bases from J, the junction contained 4 bases not matched to a gene. This CDR3 is built from 14 residues. The chain's CDR3 is CASSWGQNNYGYTF. Written as DNA, the CDR3 is TGCGCCAGCAGCTGGGGACAGAACAACTATGGCTACACCTTC.

This clonotype was recorded many times. The genes are TRBV28 and TRBJ2-4; D call uncertain. There are 13 residues in the CDR3. Trimming took off 8 bases at V and 0 bases at J, with 8 bases between the two ends. From germline, CDR1 is MDHEN and CDR2 SYDVKM. CDR3 loop: CASGVLAKNIQYF. DNA for the CDR3: TGTGCCAGCGGAGTCCTAGCCAAAAACATTCAGTACTTC.

This clonotype was recorded at least ten times. This chain uses TRBV2 with TRBJ1-1; D may be TRBD1 (6 bases). The germline V gene encodes CDR1 SNHLY and CDR2 FYNNEI. The CDR3 length is 18 residues. V shed 4 bases and J shed 5 bases, with 26 bases lying between them. The CDR3 is CASSASKDRMGHGTEAFF. The CDR3 coding sequence is TGTGCCAGCAGTGCGTCCAAGGACAGAATGGGGCACGGGACTGAAGCTTTCTTT.

The table lists this clonotype with many counts. The V gene is TRBV5-1, the J gene TRBJ2-3; 8 bases fit TRBD2. CDR3 length: 15 amino acids. The V gene's germline CDR1 is SGHRS and CDR2 YFSETQ. V dropped 3 bases and J dropped 8; count of bases not matched to a gene: 11. The CDR3 region has the DNA TGCGCCAGCAGCTCGGGGGGGGCCGATAAAGGTACGCAGTATTTT. Protein: CASSSGGADKGTQYF.